This T cell receptor beta chain was retrieved from a study of blood T cell repertoires in COVID-19. Whole-study context: Samples of COVID-19 (acute and convalescent) were obtained from the United States, Italy and Spain. PBMCs, B-cell-depleted T cells, or T cells were the source of the cDNA or gDNA that made up the material.

This clone was observed once. In the study's own analysis: Reference gene primer amplification in the assay estimated nucleated cell counts. The method was immunoSEQ multiplex PCR; TCRdb's version includes in-frame clones alone and lacks a portion of them. V, J and clone size reflect that table, while D and trimming were determined from the DNA. The profile shows roughly 300,000 clones, about four fifths of them singletons. Trimming left V 2 bases short and J 0 bases short, with 9 bases between. CDR1 is SEHNR, CDR2 FQNEAQ, per germline (reference sequence). This CDR3 is built from 15 residues. Material: peripheral blood. The clonotype comes from a woman aged 55-70 years with active or convalescent COVID-19. The rearrangement uses TRBV7-9 and TRBJ2-3; TRBD2 is a possible D gene (5 bases). In DNA, the CDR3 is TGTGCCAGCAGCTTATACGGGGATAGCACAGATACGCAGTATTTT. Translating it yields CASSLYGDSTDTQYF.